Each of the 12 T cell receptor beta chains below was sequenced from the same sample in a study of PD-1 blockade in mismatch repair-deficient tumors (dated by TCRdb to the late 2010s). Library construction relied on the immunoSEQ multiplex PCR assay. The source is immuneACCESS, and TCRdb retained only in-frame sequences with V and J called. Part of the clones is not carried over; for the studies checked, unresolved V genes explain less than half of this, and the remainder is unexplained. The sample table holds more than 90,000 clones, of which roughly 80% were seen once. 4.5% to 5.5% of the sample comes from the top ten. The source material was peripheral blood, sampled about 60 weeks after starting pembrolizumab. These receptors were taken from an adult with mismatch repair-deficient cancer.

The chain couples TRBV6-1 to TRBJ2-7; TRBD2 might be the D (5 bases). Germline CDR1 reads MNHNS; CDR2 reads SASEGT. Deletions cut 6 bases from V and 1 base from J, with 13 bases between. The CDR3 is made up of 14 amino acids. The CDR3: CASRVEDASYEQYF. CDR3 nucleotides: TGTGCCAGCAGGGTGGAGGACGCTTCCTACGAGCAGTACTTC.

The rearrangement links TRBV7-6 to TRBJ2-6; D possibly corresponds to TRBD1 (6 bases). There are 17 residues in the CDR3. V shed 7 bases and J shed 4 bases, with 20 bases lying between them. In germline, CDR1 is SGHVS, CDR2 FNYEAQ. CDR3 amino acids: CASTGGHNMLGANVLTF. Here the CDR3 DNA reads TGTGCCAGCACTGGGGGACACAATATGTTGGGGGCCAACGTCCTGACTTTC.

The rearrangement joins TRBV5-1 to TRBJ2-5; unclear D gene. Trimming cost V 0 bases and J 5 bases, with 14 bases left between them. The CDR3 extends over 15 amino acids. CDR1 is SGHRS, CDR2 YFSETQ, per germline. The CDR3 DNA follows: TGCGCCAGCAGCTTGGACGGGTCCCCGGTGGAGACCCAGTACTTC. This translates into CASSLDGSPVETQYF.

This chain uses TRBV6-5 with TRBJ1-2; 11 bases align to TRBD1. Trimming at V came to 6 bases and at J to 9 bases, leaving 9 bases not matched to a gene. The CDR3 runs to 14 residues. The germline gives CDR1 MNHEY, CDR2 SVGAGI. The CDR3 DNA follows: TGTGCCAGCAGGTCTCGGGACAGGGGGGCACGCTACACCTTC. It yields the protein CASRSRDRGARYTF.

This clone came up a few times. This chain uses TRBV29-1 with TRBJ2-1, with TRBD2 as a possible D gene (6 bases). This CDR3 comprises 13 residues. Germline V gene data show CDR1 as SQVTM and CDR2 as ANQGSEA. The ends were cut back, 7 bases at V and 5 bases at J, with 15 bases in the middle. CDR3 region: CSGASRGDNEQFF. The CDR3, as DNA: TGCAGCGGCGCGTCGCGGGGTGACAATGAGCAGTTCTTC.

This rearrangement joins TRBV6-5 to TRBJ1-4; possible D gene TRBD1, 6 bases. Germline V CDR1 and CDR2: MNHEY, SVGAGI. The CDR3 contains 14 residues. V was pared by 6 bases and J by 4 bases, with 12 bases between. The CDR3 DNA reads TGTGCCAGCAGAGGAGGACAGAATAATGAAAAACTGTTTTTT. Translated, it gives CASRGGQNNEKLFF.

This clone turned up a few times. One end of the junction does not line up with germline, which may come from a read error. V and J are TRBV7-7 and TRBJ1-1; unclear D gene. Looked up from germline, CDR1 is SSHAT and CDR2 is FNYEAQ (reference sequence). The CDR3 loop spans 15 amino acids. The CDR3 loop is CASSLEADPYTEAFF. DNA for the CDR3: TGTGCTAGCAGCTTAGAAGCGGATCCTTACACTGAAGCTTTCTTT.

The J gene is TRBJ2-1, the V gene TRBV27; D might be TRBD2 (6 bases). In germline, CDR1 is MNHEY, CDR2 SMNVEV (reference sequence). Trimming cost V 2 bases and J 9 bases, with 17 bases left between them. This CDR3 region has 15 residues. The CDR3 region is CASSLLGGSMGEQFF. The CDR3 DNA reads TGTGCCAGCAGTTTACTCGGAGGGTCAATGGGTGAGCAGTTCTTC.

The chain is built from TRBV14 and TRBJ2-5; TRBD2 matches at 10 bases. The CDR3 is 18 residues long. Germline V lookup: CDR1 SGHDN, CDR2 FVKESK. J gave up 5 bases and V 1 base, and 13 bases lay outside the gene matches. This chain's CDR3 is CASSQVPSGSWGRETQYF. CDR3 DNA: TGTGCCAGCAGCCAAGTTCCTAGCGGGAGCTGGGGGCGGGAGACCCAGTACTTC.

This clone was recorded only once. The J gene is TRBJ1-1, the V gene TRBV6-5; 7 nucleotides match TRBD1. CDR1 is MNHEY, CDR2 SVGAGI, per germline. J gave up 4 bases and V 4 bases, and 3 bases lay outside the gene matches. The CDR3 extends over 13 amino acids. The CDR3 reads CASSFGTATEAFF. The CDR3 DNA reads TGTGCCAGCAGTTTCGGGACAGCCACTGAAGCTTTCTTT.

This sequence joins TRBV30 and TRBJ2-2; 9 bases align to TRBD2. The CDR3 totals 15 residues. Per germline, CDR1 GTSNPN and CDR2 SVGIG (reference sequence). J gave up 1 base and V 2 bases, and 2 bases lay outside the gene matches. The CDR3 DNA is TGTGCCTGGAGTTTTAGCGGGGGGAACACCGGGGAGCTGTTTTTT. It codes for CAWSFSGGNTGELFF.

The chain has TRBV7-2 and TRBJ2-1, with TRBD2 identical over 12 bases. This CDR3 is built from 14 residues. V shed 1 base and J 10 bases; nucleotides not matched to a gene: 2. The germline V gene has CDR1 SGHTA and CDR2 FQGNSA. The CDR3 DNA reads as TGTGCCAGCAGCTTAGACGGGACTAGCGGGGAGCAGTTCTTC. As protein: CASSLDGTSGEQFF.